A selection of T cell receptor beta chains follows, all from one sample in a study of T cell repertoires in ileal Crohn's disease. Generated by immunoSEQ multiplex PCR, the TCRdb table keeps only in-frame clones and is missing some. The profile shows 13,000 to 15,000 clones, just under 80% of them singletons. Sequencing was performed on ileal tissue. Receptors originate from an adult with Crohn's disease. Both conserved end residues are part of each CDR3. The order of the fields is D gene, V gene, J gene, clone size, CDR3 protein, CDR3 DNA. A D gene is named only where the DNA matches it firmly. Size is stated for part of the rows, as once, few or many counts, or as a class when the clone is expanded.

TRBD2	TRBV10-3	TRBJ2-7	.	CAISDLGLAGKGEQYF	TGTGCCATCAGTGATTTAGGACTAGCGGGGAAAGGCGAGCAGTACTTC
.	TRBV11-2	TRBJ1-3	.	CASTITGSSGNTIYF	TGTGCCAGCACCATAACGGGGTCCTCTGGAAACACCATATATTTT
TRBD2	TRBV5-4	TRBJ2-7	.	CASSWGLDGDEQYF	TGTGCCAGCAGCTGGGGACTAGACGGGGACGAGCAGTACTTC
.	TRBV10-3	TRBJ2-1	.	CAISEPRRGNEQFF	TGTGCCATCAGTGAGCCCCGTAGGGGCAATGAGCAGTTCTTC
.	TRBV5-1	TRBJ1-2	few	CASSLDSNGYTF	TGCGCCAGCAGCTTGGACAGTAATGGCTACACCTTC
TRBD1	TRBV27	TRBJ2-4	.	CASSPAGTGGHIQYF	TGTGCCAGCAGCCCAGCCGGGACAGGGGGGCACATTCAGTACTTC
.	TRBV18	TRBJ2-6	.	CASSPRQGGPSGANVLTF	TGTGCCAGCTCACCGCGGCAGGGAGGCCCGTCTGGGGCCAACGTCCTGACTTTC
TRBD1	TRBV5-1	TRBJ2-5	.	CASSGTGGQRETQYF	TGCGCCAGCAGTGGGACAGGGGGCCAACGAGAGACCCAGTACTTC
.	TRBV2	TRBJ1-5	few	CASKGEDSPSNQPQHF	TGTGCCAGTAAAGGAGAGGACAGCCCTAGCAATCAGCCCCAGCATTTT
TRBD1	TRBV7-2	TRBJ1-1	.	CASSYDRGREAFF	TGTGCCAGCAGCTACGACAGGGGGCGGGAAGCTTTCTTT
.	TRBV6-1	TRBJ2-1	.	CASGVQRNEQFF	TGTGCCAGCGGGGTCCAGCGGAATGAGCAGTTCTTC
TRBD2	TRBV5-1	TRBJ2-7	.	CASSSEAGRYEQYF	TGCGCCAGCAGCTCTGAAGCGGGAAGGTACGAGCAGTACTTC
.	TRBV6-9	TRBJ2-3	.	CASSWGDGGTDTQYF	TGTGCCAGCAGTTGGGGGGACGGAGGCACAGATACGCAGTATTTT
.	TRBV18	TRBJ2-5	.	CASSPTRLQETQYF	TGTGCCAGCTCCCCCACTAGGCTACAAGAGACCCAGTACTTC
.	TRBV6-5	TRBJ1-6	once	CASSYSANSPLHF	TGTGCCAGCAGTTACTCGGCAAATTCACCCCTCCACTTT
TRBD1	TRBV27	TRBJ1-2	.	CASSLVGTGYGYTF	TGTGCCAGCAGTTTAGTGGGGACAGGGTATGGCTACACCTTC
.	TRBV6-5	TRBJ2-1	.	CASMSGVSNEQFF	TGTGCCAGCATGTCCGGGGTATCCAATGAGCAGTTCTTC
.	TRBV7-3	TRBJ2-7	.	CASSLDSTYEQYF	TGTGCCAGCAGCTTGGACAGTACCTACGAGCAGTACTTC
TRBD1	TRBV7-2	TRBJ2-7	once	CASSSRTGAGYEQYF	TGTGCCAGCAGCTCTCGGACAGGGGCGGGCTACGAGCAGTACTTC
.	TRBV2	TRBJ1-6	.	CASSRVGRGSPLHF	TGTGCCAGCAGTAGAGTCGGGCGGGGATCACCCCTCCACTTT
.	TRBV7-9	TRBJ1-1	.	CASSLPAGLTFF	TGTGCCAGCAGCTTACCGGCAGGGTTAACTTTCTTT
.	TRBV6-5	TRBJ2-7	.	CASKQDGTTYEQYF	TGTGCCAGCAAACAGGACGGCACCACCTACGAGCAGTACTTC
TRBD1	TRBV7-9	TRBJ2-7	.	CASSRDSRSYEQYF	TGTGCCAGCAGCCGGGACAGTCGGTCCTACGAGCAGTACTTC
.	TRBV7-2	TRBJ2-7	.	CASSLGVARAEQYF	TGTGCCAGCAGCTTAGGGGTCGCCAGGGCCGAGCAGTACTTC
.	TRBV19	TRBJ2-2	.	CASRHTGVNGELFF	TGTGCCTCACGTCATACGGGAGTTAACGGGGAGCTGTTTTTT
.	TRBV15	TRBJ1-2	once	CATSDIRNYGYTF	TGTGCCACCAGCGACATAAGGAACTATGGCTACACCTTC
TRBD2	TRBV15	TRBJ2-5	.	CATSRDFGGAETQYF	TGTGCCACCAGCAGAGACTTCGGGGGGGCAGAGACCCAGTACTTC
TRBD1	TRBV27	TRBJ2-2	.	CASSLVGTDGRLFF	TGTGCCAGCAGTTTAGTGGGGACAGACGGGCGCCTGTTTTTT
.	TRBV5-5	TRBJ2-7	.	CASSLRDNYEQYF	TGTGCCAGCAGCTTGCGGGACAACTACGAGCAGTACTTC
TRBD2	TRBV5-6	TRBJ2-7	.	CASSRALAGNNYEQYF	TGTGCCAGCAGCCGGGCGTTAGCGGGAAATAACTACGAGCAGTACTTC
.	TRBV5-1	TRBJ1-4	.	CASSWTGTSNEKLFF	TGCGCCAGCAGCTGGACCGGGACAAGCAATGAAAAACTGTTTTTT
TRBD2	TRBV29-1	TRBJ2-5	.	CSVEERGGAEETQYF	TGCAGCGTTGAAGAGCGCGGGGGGGCGGAGGAGACCCAGTACTTC
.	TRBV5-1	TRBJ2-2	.	CASSTSSSAGELFF	TGCGCCAGCAGTACCTCATCTAGCGCCGGGGAGCTGTTTTTT
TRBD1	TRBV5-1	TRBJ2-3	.	CASSHGTGGNTDTQYF	TGCGCCAGCAGCCACGGGACAGGGGGGAACACAGATACGCAGTATTTT
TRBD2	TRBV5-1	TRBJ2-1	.	CASSLGGGGHNEQFF	TGCGCCAGCAGCTTGGGTGGGGGAGGGCACAATGAGCAGTTCTTC
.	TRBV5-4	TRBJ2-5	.	CASSLALGSQETQYF	TGTGCCAGCAGCTTGGCTCTAGGATCCCAAGAGACCCAGTACTTC
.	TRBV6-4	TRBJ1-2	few	CASSPGYGYGYTF	TGTGCCTCCTCACCAGGGTACGGCTATGGCTACACCTTC
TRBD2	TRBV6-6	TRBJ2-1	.	CASRGSGGARNEQFF	TGTGCCAGCAGAGGTAGCGGGGGGGCCAGGAATGAGCAGTTCTTC
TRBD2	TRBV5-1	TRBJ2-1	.	CASSLEAGGNEQFF	TGCGCCAGCAGCTTAGAAGCGGGGGGGAATGAGCAGTTCTTC
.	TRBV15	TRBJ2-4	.	CATSRDGEGRNIQYF	TGTGCCACCAGCAGAGATGGCGAGGGAAGAAACATTCAGTACTTC
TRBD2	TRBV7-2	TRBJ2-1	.	CASSLIGGALDEQFF	TGTGCCAGCAGCTTAATCGGGGGGGCCTTAGATGAGCAGTTCTTC
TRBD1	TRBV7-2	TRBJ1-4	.	CASSLTGGNEKLFF	TGTGCCAGCAGCTTGACAGGGGGAAATGAAAAACTGTTTTTT